The sequence of this T cell receptor (beta chain) was determined in a study of T cells after yellow fever vaccination. Study information: SMART-Seq v4 Ultra Low Input handled preparation of low-cell-number fractions.

A few counts support this clonotype. Germline V CDR1 and CDR2: SGHVS, FQNEAQ. Trimming took 0 bases from V and 6 from J, leaving 14 bases between them. CDR3 length: 15 amino acids. TCRdb analysed the 5' RACE reads with MiXCR anew, one entry per CDR3 protein. The sample lists some 500,000 distinct CDR3 sequences; around an eighth were seen once. The gene calls are TRBV7-8 and TRBJ1-1; weak D call: TRBD1 (6 bases). This sample comprised PBMCs, obtained on the day of the yellow fever booster vaccination. This TCR came from a man in his thirties or forties who received the YFV17D yellow fever vaccine. CDR3 nucleotide sequence: TGTGCCAGCAGCTTAGCAGGACAGACTAAATCTGAAGCTTTCTTT. Translation gives CASSLAGQTKSEAFF.